Below, 2 T cell receptor beta chains from the same sample are listed, as sequenced in a study of neoadjuvant nivolumab and ipilimumab in lung cancer. Method: immunoSEQ multiplex PCR; TCRdb's copy keeps in-frame clones and lacks some. The data show some 20,000 clones, 79% seen once. The input for sequencing was tumor tissue, taken after neoadjuvant nivolumab, alone or with ipilimumab, at or shortly before surgery. All receptors derive from an adult with non-small cell lung cancer.

By its share, this clone is medium-sized. The chain links TRBV27 to TRBJ2-7; D not certain. The CDR3 covers 14 residues. The germline V and J ends were trimmed by 0 bases and 6 bases, with 12 bases remaining between them. In germline, CDR1 is MNHEY, CDR2 SMNVEV (reference sequence). The CDR3 reads CASSLSNKIPEQYF. As DNA, the CDR3 is TGTGCCAGCAGTTTATCGAATAAGATCCCCGAGCAGTACTTC.

The J gene is TRBJ1-4, the V gene TRBV5-5, with D maybe TRBD1 (6 bases). Per the germline V gene, CDR1 is SGHKS and CDR2 is YYEKEE (reference sequence). The CDR3 is 15 amino acids. V dropped 1 base and J dropped 5 bases, with 12 bases sitting between them. The CDR3 loop is CASSLLEGENEKLFF. The CDR3 bases are TGTGCCAGCAGCTTGCTCGAGGGGGAAAATGAAAAACTGTTTTTT.